This T cell receptor (beta chain) was sequenced during a study of cytomegalovirus exposure and HLA in healthy donors. Study information: The use of the same platform for the 95 to 150 validation repertoires and the 550 to 850 first-cohort repertoires was reported by a later analysis.

J lost 8 bases, V lost 5 bases, and 11 bases had no gene match. Looked up from germline, CDR1 is SGHNT and CDR2 is YENEEA. The CDR3 consists of 15 residues. Libraries were prepared by immunoSEQ multiplex PCR; TCRdb keeps only in-frame clonotypes and omits some of them. The sample includes more than 90,000 clones, roughly 92% of them seen just once. Notes on the study in general: Researchers catalogued about 150 TCR beta chains as cytomegalovirus-associated. First-cohort TCR clusters tended to co-occur in the roughly 130 validation repertoires, a later analysis found. Reports showed the classifier diagnosing cytomegalovirus status with high specificity and sensitivity.

As concerns this clone: Antigen unknown.

The sequence was collected from a woman younger than 45 in good health and CMV-seropositive. Material: PBMCs. The rearrangement links TRBV11-3 to TRBJ2-1; TRBD2 matches at 8 bases. The DNA for the CDR3 is TGTGCCAGCAGCCGTAGCGGGAAGGAGGGCGATGAGCAGTTCTTC. This gives the protein CASSRSGKEGDEQFF. Based on the CDR3 plus reference TRBV11-3 and TRBJ2-1, the full variable domain is EAGVVQSPRYKIIEKKQPVAFWCNPISGHNTLYWYLQNLGQGPELLIRYENEEAVDDSQLPKDRFSAERLKGVDSTLKIQPAELGDSAVYLCASSRSGKEGDEQFFGPGTRLTVL.